Listed below are T cell receptor beta chains from one sample, sequenced in a study of breast tumors, draining lymph nodes, adjacent tissues. TCRdb re-derived calls from the multiplex PCR reads in MiXCR, one entry per CDR3 protein. The sample holds approximately 90,000 distinct CDR3 sequences; approximately 30% are singletons and the top ten take over 8%. Sequenced: axillary lymph node tissue. The receptors stem from a female donor with breast cancer. Some clones in this sample may be carry-over from other donors' samples. Each CDR3 is given with its conserved first and last residue. D genes are given only for firm matches.

cdr3_aa,d_call,j_call,v_call,cdr3_length
CASSFGGGLATYEQYF,TRBD2,TRBJ2-7,TRBV11-3,16
CASSPDKASGQTF,TRBD2,TRBJ2-7,TRBV18,13
CSADPLFRQKNTEAFF,.,TRBJ1-1,TRBV20-1,16
CAWSPGYTLGHNSPLHF,.,TRBJ1-6,TRBV30,17
CASSPGGGAAEAFF,.,TRBJ1-1,TRBV7-9,14
CSAVISGAKTIQYF,.,TRBJ2-4,TRBV20-1,14
CSARRTSGRGTEQYF,TRBD2,TRBJ2-7,TRBV20-1,15
CASRRAGTPPHTQYF,.,TRBJ2-3,TRBV7-9,15
CASSQSLGGSSPDTQYF,TRBD2,TRBJ2-3,TRBV7-9,17
CASSLVGRGLQPQHF,.,TRBJ1-5,TRBV7-2,15
CASSEVIAGELFF,.,TRBJ2-2,TRBV13,13
CASSDYQGPNYGYTF,.,TRBJ1-2,TRBV6-1,15
CATRGGGDTEAFF,.,TRBJ1-1,TRBV6-5,13
CASSPTTGLDGQFF,TRBD1,.,TRBV5-1,14
CASTFYICSAKTSGLAKNIQYF,.,TRBJ2-4,TRBV12-3/TRBV12-4,22
CASSLEIVNSPLHF,.,TRBJ1-6,TRBV7-9,14